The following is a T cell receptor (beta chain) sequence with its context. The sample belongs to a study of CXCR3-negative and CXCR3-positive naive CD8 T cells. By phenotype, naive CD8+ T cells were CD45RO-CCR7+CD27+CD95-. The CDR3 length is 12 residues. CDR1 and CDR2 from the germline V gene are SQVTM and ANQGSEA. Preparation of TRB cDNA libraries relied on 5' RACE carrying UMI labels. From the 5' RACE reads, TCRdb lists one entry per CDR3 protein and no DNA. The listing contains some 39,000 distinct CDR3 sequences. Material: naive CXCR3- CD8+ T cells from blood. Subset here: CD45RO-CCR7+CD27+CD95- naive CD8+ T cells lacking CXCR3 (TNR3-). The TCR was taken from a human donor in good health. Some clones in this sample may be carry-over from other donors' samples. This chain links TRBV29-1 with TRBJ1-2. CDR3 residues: CSVVTSMGGYTF.